The present T cell receptor beta chain was sequenced within a study of T cell responses to AZD1222 COVID-19 vaccine. Notes on the study in general: The donor cohort was predominantly white British with a female majority, and clonal diversity may have been underestimated.

A remark on this clone: What it binds is not known.

Profiling relied on immunoSEQ multiplex PCR, and the TCRdb table lists in-frame clones only, not all of them. The sample has about 140,000 clones, 80% to 90% seen once. Germline CDR1 reads MGHRA; CDR2 reads YSYEKL. V gave up 6 bases and J gave up 3 bases; unmatched junction bases: 18. This CDR3 is built from 19 residues. The specimen was peripheral blood, collected on day 0 of AZD1222 vaccination. The chain couples TRBV4-1 to TRBJ1-3; 9 bases align to TRBD1. This TCR came from an adult in good health. DNA for the CDR3: TGCGCCAGCAGGGCTAATACCGGGACAGGGTCTTTTCGTGGAAACACCATATATTTT. The encoded protein is CASRANTGTGSFRGNTIYF.